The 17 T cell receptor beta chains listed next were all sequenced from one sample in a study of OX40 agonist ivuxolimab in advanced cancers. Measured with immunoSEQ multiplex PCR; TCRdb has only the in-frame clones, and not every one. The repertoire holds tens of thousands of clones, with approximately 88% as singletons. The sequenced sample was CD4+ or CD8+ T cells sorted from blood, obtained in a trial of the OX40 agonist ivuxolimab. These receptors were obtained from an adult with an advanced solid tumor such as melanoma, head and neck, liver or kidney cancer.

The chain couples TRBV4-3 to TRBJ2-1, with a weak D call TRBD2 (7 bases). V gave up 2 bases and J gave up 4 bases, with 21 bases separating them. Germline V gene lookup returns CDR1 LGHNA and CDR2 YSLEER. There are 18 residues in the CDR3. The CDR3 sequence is CASSQRVAGARFYNEQFF. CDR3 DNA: TGCGCCAGCAGCCAACGTGTGGCGGGGGCAAGGTTTTACAATGAGCAGTTCTTC.

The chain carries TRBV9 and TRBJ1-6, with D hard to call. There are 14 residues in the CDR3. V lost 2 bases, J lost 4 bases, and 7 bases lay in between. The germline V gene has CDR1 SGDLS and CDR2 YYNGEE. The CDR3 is CASSVPGYNSPLHF. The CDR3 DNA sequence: TGTGCCAGCAGCGTTCCCGGTTATAATTCACCCCTCCACTTT.

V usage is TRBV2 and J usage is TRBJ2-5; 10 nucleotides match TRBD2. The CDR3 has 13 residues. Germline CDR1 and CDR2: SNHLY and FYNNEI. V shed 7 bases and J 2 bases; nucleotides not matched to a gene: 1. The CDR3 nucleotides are TGTGCCAGCATAGCGGGAGGACAAGAGACCCAGTACTTC. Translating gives CASIAGGQETQYF.

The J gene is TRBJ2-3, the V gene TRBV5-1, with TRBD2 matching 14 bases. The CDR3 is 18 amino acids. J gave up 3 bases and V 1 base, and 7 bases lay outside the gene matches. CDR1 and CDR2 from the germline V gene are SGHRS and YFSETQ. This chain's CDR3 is CASSLSGTSGSGTDTQYF. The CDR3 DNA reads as TGCGCCAGCAGCTTGAGCGGGACTAGCGGGAGTGGAACAGATACGCAGTATTTT.

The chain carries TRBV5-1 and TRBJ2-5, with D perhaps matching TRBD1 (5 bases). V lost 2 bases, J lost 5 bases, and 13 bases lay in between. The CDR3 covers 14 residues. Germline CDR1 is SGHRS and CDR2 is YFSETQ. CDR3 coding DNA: TGCGCCAGCAGCTTCATCAGGGAAGGGGAGACCCAGTACTTC. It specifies CASSFIREGETQYF.

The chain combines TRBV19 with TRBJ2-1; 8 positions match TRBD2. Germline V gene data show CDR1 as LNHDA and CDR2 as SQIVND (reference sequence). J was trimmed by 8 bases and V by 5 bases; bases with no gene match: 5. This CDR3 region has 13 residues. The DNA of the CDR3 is TGTGCCAGTAGTTCTAGCGGGTTCCATGAGCAGTTCTTC. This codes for CASSSSGFHEQFF.

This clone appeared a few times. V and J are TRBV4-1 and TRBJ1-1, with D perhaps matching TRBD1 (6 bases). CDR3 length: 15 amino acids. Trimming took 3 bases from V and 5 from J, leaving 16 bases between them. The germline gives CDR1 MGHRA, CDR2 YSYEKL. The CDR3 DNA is TGCGCCAGCAGCCATACGCGGGGGGCAGAAACTGAAGCTTTCTTT. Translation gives CASSHTRGAETEAFF.

Here the CDR3 DNA reads TGCGCCAGCAGCCAAATTGCCGGGGGCGCAGGTGAAGCTTTCTTT. It encodes CASSQIAGGAGEAFF. This chain connects TRBV4-3 to TRBJ1-1, with a weak D call TRBD1 (6 bases). The CDR3 runs to 15 residues. V was trimmed by 2 bases and J by 7 bases, leaving 17 bases between them. CDR1 and CDR2 from the germline V gene are LGHNA and YSLEER.

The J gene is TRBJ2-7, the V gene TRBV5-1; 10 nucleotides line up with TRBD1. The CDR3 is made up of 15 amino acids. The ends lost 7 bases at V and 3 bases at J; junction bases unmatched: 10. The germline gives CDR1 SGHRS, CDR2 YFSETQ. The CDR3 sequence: CASAPGTGVFYEQYF. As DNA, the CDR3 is TGCGCCAGCGCACCCGGGACAGGGGTTTTCTACGAGCAGTACTTC.

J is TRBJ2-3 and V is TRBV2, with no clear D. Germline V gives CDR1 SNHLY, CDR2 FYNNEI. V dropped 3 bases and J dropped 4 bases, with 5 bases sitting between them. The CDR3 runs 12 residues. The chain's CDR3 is CASSDTPDTQYF. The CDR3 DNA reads TGTGCCAGCAGTGATACCCCAGATACGCAGTATTTT.

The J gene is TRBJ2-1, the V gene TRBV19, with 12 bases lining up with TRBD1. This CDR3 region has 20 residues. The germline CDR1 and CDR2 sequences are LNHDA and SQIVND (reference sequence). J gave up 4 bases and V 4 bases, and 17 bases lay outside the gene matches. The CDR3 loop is CASSTYWGQGATLNYNEQFF. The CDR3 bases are TGTGCCAGTAGTACTTATTGGGGACAGGGGGCCACTTTAAATTACAATGAGCAGTTCTTC.

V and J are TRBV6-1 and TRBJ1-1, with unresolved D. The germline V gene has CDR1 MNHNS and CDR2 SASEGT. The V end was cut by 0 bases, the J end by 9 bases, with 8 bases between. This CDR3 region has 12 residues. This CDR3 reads CASSEARPQAFF. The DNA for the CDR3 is TGTGCCAGCAGTGAAGCTCGGCCTCAAGCTTTCTTT.

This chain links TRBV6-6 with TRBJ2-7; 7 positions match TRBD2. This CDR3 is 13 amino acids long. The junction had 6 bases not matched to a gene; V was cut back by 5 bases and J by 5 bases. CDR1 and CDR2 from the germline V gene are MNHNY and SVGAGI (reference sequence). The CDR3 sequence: CASSTRGGDEQYF. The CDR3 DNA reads TGTGCCAGCAGTACTCGGGGAGGGGACGAGCAGTACTTC.

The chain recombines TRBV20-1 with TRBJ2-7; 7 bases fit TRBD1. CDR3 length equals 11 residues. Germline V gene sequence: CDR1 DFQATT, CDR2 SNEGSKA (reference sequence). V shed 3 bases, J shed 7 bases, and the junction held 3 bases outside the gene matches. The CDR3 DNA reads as TGCAGTGCTAGGGGACAGCAAGAGCAGTACTTC. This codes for CSARGQQEQYF.

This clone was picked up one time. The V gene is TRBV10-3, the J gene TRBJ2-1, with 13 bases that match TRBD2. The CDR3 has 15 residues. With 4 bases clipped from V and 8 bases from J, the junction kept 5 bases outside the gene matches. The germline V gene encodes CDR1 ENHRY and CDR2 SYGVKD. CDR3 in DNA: TGTGCCATCAGTGGGACTAGCGGGAGCAGGGATGAGCAGTTCTTC. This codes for CAISGTSGSRDEQFF.

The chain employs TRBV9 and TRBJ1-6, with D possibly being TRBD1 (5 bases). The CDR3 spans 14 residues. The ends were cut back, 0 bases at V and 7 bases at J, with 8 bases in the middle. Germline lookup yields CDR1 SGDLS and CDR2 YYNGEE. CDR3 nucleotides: TGTGCCAGCAGCGTAGTAGGGGCCAATTCACCCCTCCACTTT. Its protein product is CASSVVGANSPLHF.

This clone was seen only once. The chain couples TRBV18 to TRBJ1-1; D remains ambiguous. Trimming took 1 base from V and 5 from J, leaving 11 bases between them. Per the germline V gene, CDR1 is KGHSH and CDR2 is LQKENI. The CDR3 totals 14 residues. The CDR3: CASSPLERLTEAFF. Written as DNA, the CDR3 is TGTGCCAGCTCACCACTGGAGAGGCTTACTGAAGCTTTCTTT.